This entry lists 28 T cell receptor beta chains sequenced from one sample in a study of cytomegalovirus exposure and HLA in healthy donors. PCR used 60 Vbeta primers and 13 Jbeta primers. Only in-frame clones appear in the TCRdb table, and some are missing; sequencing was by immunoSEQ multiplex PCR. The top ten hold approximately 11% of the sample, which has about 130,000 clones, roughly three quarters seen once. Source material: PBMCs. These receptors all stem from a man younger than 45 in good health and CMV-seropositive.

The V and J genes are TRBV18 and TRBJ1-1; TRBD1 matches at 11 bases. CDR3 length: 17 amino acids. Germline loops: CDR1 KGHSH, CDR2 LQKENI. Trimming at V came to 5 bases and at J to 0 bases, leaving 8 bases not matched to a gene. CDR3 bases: TGTGCCAGCTCAGCGGGACAGGGGGTTTGGGTGAACACTGAAGCTTTCTTT. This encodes CASSAGQGVWVNTEAFF.

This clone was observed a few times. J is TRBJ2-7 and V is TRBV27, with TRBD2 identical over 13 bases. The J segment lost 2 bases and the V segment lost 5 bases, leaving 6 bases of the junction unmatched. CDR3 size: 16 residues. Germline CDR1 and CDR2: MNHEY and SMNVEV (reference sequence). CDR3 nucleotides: TGTGCCAGCAGTCCCATAGGACTAGCGGGGGCCTACGAGCAGTACTTC. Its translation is CASSPIGLAGAYEQYF.

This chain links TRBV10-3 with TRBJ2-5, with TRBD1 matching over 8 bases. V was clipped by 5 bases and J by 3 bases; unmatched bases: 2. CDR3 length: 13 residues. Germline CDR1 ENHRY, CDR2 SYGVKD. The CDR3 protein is CAISKDREETQYF. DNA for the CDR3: TGTGCCATCAGTAAGGACAGGGAAGAGACCCAGTACTTC.

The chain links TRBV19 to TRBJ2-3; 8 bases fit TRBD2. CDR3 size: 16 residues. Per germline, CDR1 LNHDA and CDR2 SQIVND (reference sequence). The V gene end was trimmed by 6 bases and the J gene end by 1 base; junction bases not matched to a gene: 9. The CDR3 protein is CASSRWASGRTDTQYF. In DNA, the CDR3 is TGTGCCAGTAGCCGATGGGCTAGCGGGCGCACAGATACGCAGTATTTT.

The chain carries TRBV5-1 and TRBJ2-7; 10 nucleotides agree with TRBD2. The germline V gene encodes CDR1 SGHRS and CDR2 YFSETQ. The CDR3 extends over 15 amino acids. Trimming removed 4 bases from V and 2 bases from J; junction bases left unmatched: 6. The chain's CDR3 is CASSEGLAVAYEQYF. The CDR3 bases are TGCGCCAGCAGCGAAGGACTAGCGGTCGCCTACGAGCAGTACTTC.

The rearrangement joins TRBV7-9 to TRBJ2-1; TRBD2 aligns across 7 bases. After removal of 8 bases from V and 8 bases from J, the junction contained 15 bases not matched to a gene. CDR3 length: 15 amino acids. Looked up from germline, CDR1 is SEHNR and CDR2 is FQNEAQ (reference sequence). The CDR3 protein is CASGWWLAVQDEQFF. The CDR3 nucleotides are TGTGCCAGCGGCTGGTGGCTAGCGGTGCAGGATGAGCAGTTCTTC.

The CDR3 loop is CASSYGQDNTDTQYF. Here the CDR3 DNA reads TGTGCCAGCAGCTATGGACAGGACAACACAGATACGCAGTATTTT. The chain couples TRBV7-9 to TRBJ2-3; TRBD1 matches at 7 bases. V was clipped by 4 bases and J by 2 bases; unmatched bases: 6. CDR1 is SEHNR, CDR2 FQNEAQ, per germline (reference sequence). The CDR3 is 15 residues long.

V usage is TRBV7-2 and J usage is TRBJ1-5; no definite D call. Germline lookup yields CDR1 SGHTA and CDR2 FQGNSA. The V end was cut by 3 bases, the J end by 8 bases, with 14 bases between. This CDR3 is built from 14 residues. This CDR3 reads CASSFRRTVEPQHF. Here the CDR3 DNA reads TGTGCCAGCAGCTTCCGGAGGACGGTAGAGCCCCAGCATTTT.

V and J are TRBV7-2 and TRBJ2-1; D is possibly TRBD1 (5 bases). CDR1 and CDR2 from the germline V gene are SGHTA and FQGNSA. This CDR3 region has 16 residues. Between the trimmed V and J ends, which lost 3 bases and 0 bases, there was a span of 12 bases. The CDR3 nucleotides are TGTGCCAGCAGCTTGGGGCGGTCCAGCTCCTACAATGAGCAGTTCTTC. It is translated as CASSLGRSSSYNEQFF.

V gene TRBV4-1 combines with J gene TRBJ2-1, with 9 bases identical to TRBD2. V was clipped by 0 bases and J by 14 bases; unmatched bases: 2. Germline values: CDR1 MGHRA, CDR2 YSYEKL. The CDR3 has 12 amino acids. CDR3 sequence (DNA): TGCGCCAGCAGCCAAGATGGCGGGAGGGAGTTCTTC. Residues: CASSQDGGREFF.

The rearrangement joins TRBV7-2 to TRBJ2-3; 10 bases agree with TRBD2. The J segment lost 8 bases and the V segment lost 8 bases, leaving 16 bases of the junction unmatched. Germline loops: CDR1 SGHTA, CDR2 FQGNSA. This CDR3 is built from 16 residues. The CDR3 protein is CASFWTSGREASTQYF. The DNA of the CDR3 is TGTGCCAGCTTCTGGACTAGCGGCCGTGAAGCAAGTACGCAGTATTTT.

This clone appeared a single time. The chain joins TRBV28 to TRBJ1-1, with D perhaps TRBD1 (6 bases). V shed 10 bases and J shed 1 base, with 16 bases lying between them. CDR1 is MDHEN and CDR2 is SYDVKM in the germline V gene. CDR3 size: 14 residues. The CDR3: CATGGALPNTEAFF. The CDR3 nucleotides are TGTGCCACCGGGGGGGCGCTCCCGAACACTGAAGCTTTCTTT.

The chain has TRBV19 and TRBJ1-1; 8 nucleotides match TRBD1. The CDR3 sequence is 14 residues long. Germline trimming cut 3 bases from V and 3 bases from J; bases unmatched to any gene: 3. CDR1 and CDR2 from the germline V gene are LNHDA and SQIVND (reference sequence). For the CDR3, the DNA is TGTGCCAGTAGTATTACAGGGGGGGACACTGAAGCTTTCTTT. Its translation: CASSITGGDTEAFF. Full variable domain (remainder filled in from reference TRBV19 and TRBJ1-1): DGGITQSPKYLFRKEGQNVTLSCEQNLNHDAMYWYRQDPGQGLRLIYYSQIVNDFQKGDIAEGYSVSREKKESFPLTVTSAQKNPTAFYLCASSITGGDTEAFFGQGTRLTVV.

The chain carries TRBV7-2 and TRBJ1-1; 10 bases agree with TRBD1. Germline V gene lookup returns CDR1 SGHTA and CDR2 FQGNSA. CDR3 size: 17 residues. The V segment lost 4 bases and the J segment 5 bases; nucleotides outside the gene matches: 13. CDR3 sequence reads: CASSSTGTGVRATEAFF. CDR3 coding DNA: TGTGCCAGCAGCTCCACCGGGACAGGGGTGAGGGCAACTGAAGCTTTCTTT.

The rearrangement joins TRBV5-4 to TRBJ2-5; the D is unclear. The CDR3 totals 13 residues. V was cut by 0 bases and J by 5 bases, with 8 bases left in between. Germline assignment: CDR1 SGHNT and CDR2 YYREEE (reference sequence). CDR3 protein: CASSLVEHETQYF. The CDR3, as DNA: TGTGCCAGCAGCTTGGTCGAGCACGAGACCCAGTACTTC.

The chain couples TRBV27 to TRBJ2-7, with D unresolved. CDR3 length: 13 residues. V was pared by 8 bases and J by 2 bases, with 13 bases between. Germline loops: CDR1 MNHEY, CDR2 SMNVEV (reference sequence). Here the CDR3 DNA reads TGTGCCAGCCTCGACATTTACGCCTACGAGCAGTACTTC. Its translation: CASLDIYAYEQYF.

The CDR3 loop is CASSSGTSAYYEQYF. Written as DNA, the CDR3 is TGCGCCAGCAGCTCAGGGACTAGCGCGTACTACGAGCAGTACTTC. The J gene is TRBJ2-7, the V gene TRBV4-3; TRBD2 matches at 10 bases. Germline values: CDR1 LGHNA, CDR2 YSLEER. V shed 5 bases and J 3 bases; nucleotides not matched to a gene: 7. This CDR3 contains 15 residues.

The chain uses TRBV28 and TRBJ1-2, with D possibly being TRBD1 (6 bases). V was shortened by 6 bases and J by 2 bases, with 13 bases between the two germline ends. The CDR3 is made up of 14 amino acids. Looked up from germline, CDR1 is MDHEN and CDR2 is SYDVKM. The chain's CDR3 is CASSSLQGNYGYTF. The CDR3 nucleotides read TGTGCCAGCAGCTCTTTACAGGGCAACTATGGCTACACCTTC.

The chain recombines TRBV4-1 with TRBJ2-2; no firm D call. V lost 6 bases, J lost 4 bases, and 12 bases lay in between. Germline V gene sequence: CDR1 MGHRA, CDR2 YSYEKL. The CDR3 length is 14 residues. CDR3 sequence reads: CASSPPGGTGELFF. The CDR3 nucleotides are TGCGCCAGCAGTCCCCCTGGCGGCACCGGGGAGCTGTTTTTT.

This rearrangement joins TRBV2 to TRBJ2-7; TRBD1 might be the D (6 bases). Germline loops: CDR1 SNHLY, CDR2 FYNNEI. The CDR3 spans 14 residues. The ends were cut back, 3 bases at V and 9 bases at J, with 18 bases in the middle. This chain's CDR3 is CASSEDSTSNGQYF. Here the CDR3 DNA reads TGTGCCAGCAGTGAGGACAGCACATCTAACGGGCAGTACTTC.

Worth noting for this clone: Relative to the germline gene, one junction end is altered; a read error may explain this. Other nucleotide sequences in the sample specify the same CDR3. The CDR3 sequence: CASSPIGGGTDTQYF. CDR3 DNA: TGTGCCAGCAGCCCCATTGGAGGGGGCACGGATACGCAGTATTTT. V is TRBV25-1 and J is TRBJ2-3, with a possible D match to TRBD1 (7 bases). Per the germline V gene, CDR1 is MGHDK and CDR2 is SYGVNS. This CDR3 has 15 amino acids.

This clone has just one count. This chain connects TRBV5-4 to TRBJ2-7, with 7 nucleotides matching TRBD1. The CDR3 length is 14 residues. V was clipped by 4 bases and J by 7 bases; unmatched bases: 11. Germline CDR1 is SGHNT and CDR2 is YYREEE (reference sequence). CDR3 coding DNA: TGTGCCAGCAGCCTCCGGGACAGCTCTCAAGAGCAGTACTTC. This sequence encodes CASSLRDSSQEQYF.

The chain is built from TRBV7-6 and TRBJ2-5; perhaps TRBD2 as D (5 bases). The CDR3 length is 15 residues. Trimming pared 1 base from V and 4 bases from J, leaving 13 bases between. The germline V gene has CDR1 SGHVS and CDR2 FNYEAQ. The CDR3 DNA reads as TGTGCCAGCAGCTTAGAGGTGGGAGTAGGAGAGACCCAGTACTTC. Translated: CASSLEVGVGETQYF.

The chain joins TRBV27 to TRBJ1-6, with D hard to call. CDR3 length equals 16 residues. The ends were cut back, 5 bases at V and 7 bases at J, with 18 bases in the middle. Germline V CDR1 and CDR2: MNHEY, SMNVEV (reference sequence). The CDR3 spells CASSAPGTERNSPLHF. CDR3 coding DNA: TGTGCCAGCAGTGCCCCAGGAACTGAACGAAATTCACCCCTCCACTTT.

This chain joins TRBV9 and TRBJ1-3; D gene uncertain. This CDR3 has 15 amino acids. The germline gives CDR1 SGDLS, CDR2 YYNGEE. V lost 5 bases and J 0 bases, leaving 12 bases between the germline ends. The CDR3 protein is CASRRGDASGNTIYF. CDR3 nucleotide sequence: TGTGCCAGCAGACGAGGAGACGCCTCTGGAAACACCATATATTTT. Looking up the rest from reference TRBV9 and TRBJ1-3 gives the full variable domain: DSGVTQTPKHLITATGQRVTLRCSPRSGDLSVYWYQQSLDQGLQFLIQYYNGEERAKGNILERFSAQQFPDLHSELNLSSLELGDSALYFCASRRGDASGNTIYFGEGSWLTVV.

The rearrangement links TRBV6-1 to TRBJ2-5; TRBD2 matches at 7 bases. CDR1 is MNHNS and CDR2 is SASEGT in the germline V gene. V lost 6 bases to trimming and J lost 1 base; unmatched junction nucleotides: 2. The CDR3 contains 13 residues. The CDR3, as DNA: TGTGCCAGCAGCCTAGCGGTCCAAGAGACCCAGTACTTC. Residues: CASSLAVQETQYF.

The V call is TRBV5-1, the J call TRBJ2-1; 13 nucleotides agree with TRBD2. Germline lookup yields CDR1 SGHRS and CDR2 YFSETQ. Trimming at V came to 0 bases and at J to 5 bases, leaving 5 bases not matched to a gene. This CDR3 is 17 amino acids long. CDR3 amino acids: CASSLELAGGEHNEQFF. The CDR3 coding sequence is TGCGCCAGCAGCTTGGAACTAGCGGGAGGGGAACACAATGAGCAGTTCTTC.

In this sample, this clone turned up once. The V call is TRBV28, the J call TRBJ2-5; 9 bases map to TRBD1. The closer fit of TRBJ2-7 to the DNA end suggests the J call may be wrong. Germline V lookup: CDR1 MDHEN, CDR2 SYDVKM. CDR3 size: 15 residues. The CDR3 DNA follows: TGTGCCAGCACCTCAGCAGGGACAGGGTACCACGAGCAGTACTTC. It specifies CASTSAGTGYHEQYF.